This TCR beta chain is drawn from a study of blood T cell repertoires in COVID-19. About the research overall: Collection of acute and convalescent COVID-19 samples took place in the United States, Italy and Spain. From T cells, B-cell-depleted T cells, or PBMCs came the material, which was cDNA or gDNA.

Sequencing used immunoSEQ multiplex PCR; TCRdb keeps in-frame clones, though not all of them. The sample shows about 240,000 clones, 81% of them seen only once. From germline, CDR1 is MNHNY and CDR2 SVGAGI (reference sequence). Trimming at V came to 5 bases and at J to 7 bases, leaving 27 bases not matched to a gene. The CDR3 sequence is 21 residues long. J is TRBJ1-4 and V is TRBV6-6; 8 bases agree with TRBD1. The source of this sequence is a woman of 80 years or more with COVID-19, enrolled during active disease. The sequenced sample consisted of peripheral blood. The CDR3, as DNA: TGTGCCAGCAGTCCCTATCATGGGTTCCAGGGGGCCCTTCCAGTTCTTGAAAAACTGTTTTTT. It is translated as CASSPYHGFQGALPVLEKLFF.